The 25 T cell receptor beta chains below all came from one sample that was sequenced in a study of shared T cell receptors in the human thymus. Only in-frame clones appear in the TCRdb table, and some are missing; sequencing was by immunoSEQ multiplex PCR. The data contain roughly 710,000 clones, 70% to 90% of them singletons. These same records also appear under a second study, on human thymus T cells.

Sequenced material: thymocytes. The receptors originated from a girl in the first two years of life with a congenital heart defect.

V and J are TRBV5-6 and TRBJ2-1, with D maybe TRBD1 (6 bases). There are 17 residues in the CDR3. Germline CDR1 SGHDT, CDR2 YYEEEE. Trimming stripped 6 bases from V and 5 bases from J, with 24 bases between. The CDR3 DNA follows: TGTGCCAGCAAATTGGTTCCTCAAAGGGGGTGGGACAATGAGCAGTTCTTC. It translates to CASKLVPQRGWDNEQFF.

The chain uses TRBV12-5 and TRBJ2-1; 12 bases fit TRBD2. Germline V CDR1 and CDR2: LGHNT, FRNRAP. V was clipped by 0 bases and J by 10 bases; unmatched bases: 16. This CDR3 spans 19 amino acids. The CDR3 region is CASGLVQEGASGGAGEQFF. CDR3 nucleotides: TGTGCTAGTGGTTTGGTACAGGAGGGGGCTAGCGGGGGGGCCGGCGAGCAGTTCTTC.

J is TRBJ2-3 and V is TRBV27; TRBD2 aligns across 13 bases. This CDR3 region has 19 residues. V lost 2 bases to trimming and J lost 0 bases; unmatched junction nucleotides: 8. Germline V CDR1 and CDR2: MNHEY, SMNVEV (reference sequence). The CDR3 loop reads CASSLQVGLAGPSTDTQYF. The CDR3 DNA sequence: TGTGCCAGCAGTTTACAGGTGGGACTAGCGGGGCCTAGCACAGATACGCAGTATTTT.

The CDR3 loop is CASSFPGPTDTQYF. The CDR3, as DNA: TGTGCCAGCAGCTTCCCTGGGCCCACAGATACGCAGTATTTT. This rearrangement joins TRBV4-2 to TRBJ2-3, with D unclear. Germline values: CDR1 LGHNA, CDR2 YNFKEQ. The CDR3 consists of 14 residues. With 5 bases removed from V and 2 bases from J, the gap between germline ends came to 11 bases.

Only one count was recorded for this clone. The rearrangement joins TRBV15 to TRBJ2-2; D is perhaps TRBD1 (6 bases). V lost 7 bases and J lost 3, with 30 bases in between. CDR3 length: 20 amino acids. The germline V gene encodes CDR1 LNHNV and CDR2 YYDKDF (reference sequence). The CDR3 DNA reads as TGTGCCACCACCTCGATCTACCGGGACACCCCCAGAGATGACACCGGGGAGCTGTTTTTT. Translated: CATTSIYRDTPRDDTGELFF. Combining the CDR3 with reference TRBV15 and TRBJ2-2 gives the whole variable domain DAMVIQNPRYQVTQFGKPVTLSCSQTLNHNVMYWYQQKSSQAPKLLFHYYDKDFNNEADTPDNFQSRRPNTSFCFLDIRSPGLGDTAMYLCATTSIYRDTPRDDTGELFFGEGSRLTVL.

The chain couples TRBV14 to TRBJ1-3, with D possibly being TRBD1 (5 bases). V was clipped by 3 bases and J by 0 bases, with 15 bases between them. Germline V gene data show CDR1 as SGHDN and CDR2 as FVKESK. The CDR3 extends over 17 amino acids. In nucleotides, the CDR3 is TGTGCCAGCAGCCACCAGGCCGACAGTCCCTCTGGAAACACCATATATTTT. Protein product: CASSHQADSPSGNTIYF.

The chain has TRBV4-3 and TRBJ1-5, with D unresolved. Per the germline V gene, CDR1 is LGHNA and CDR2 is YSLEER. The CDR3 sequence is 15 residues long. The V end lost 0 bases, the J end lost 4 bases, and 10 bases lay between the germline ends. The CDR3 reads CASSQDRGQNQPQHF. CDR3 sequence (DNA): TGCGCCAGCAGCCAAGATAGAGGCCAGAATCAGCCCCAGCATTTT.

The chain combines TRBV2 with TRBJ2-3; 14 bases match TRBD2. Germline values: CDR1 SNHLY, CDR2 FYNNEI. The CDR3 contains 16 residues. V dropped 5 bases and J dropped 4; count of bases not matched to a gene: 5. CDR3 sequence: CASSHRGLAGADTQYF. The CDR3 bases are TGTGCCAGCAGTCACAGGGGACTAGCGGGGGCAGATACGCAGTATTTT.

The gene calls are TRBV6-1 and TRBJ1-1, with 7 bases aligning to TRBD1. CDR3 length equals 13 residues. After removal of 6 bases from V and 3 bases from J, the junction contained 4 bases not matched to a gene. Per the germline V gene, CDR1 is MNHNS and CDR2 is SASEGT. The CDR3 DNA reads TGTGCCAGCAGCCTAGACAGGGACACTGAAGCTTTCTTT. This encodes CASSLDRDTEAFF.

The gene calls are TRBV15 and TRBJ1-2; unclear D gene. The V end was cut by 0 bases, the J end by 4 bases, with 6 bases between. The CDR3 is made up of 13 amino acids. Germline V gene lookup returns CDR1 LNHNV and CDR2 YYDKDF (reference sequence). The CDR3 DNA is TGTGCCACCAGCAGAGATCAGATCTATGGCTACACCTTC. This translates into CATSRDQIYGYTF.

In the case of this clone: One end of the junction varies from germline; a read error may be responsible. The chain joins TRBV7-7 to TRBJ2-1, with a possible D match to TRBD2 (7 bases). The germline V gene has CDR1 SSHAT and CDR2 FNYEAQ (reference sequence). There are 16 residues in the CDR3. CDR3 DNA: TGTGCTAGCAGCAATAGCAGCGGGACATCCTACAATGAGCAGTTCTTC. Translating it yields CASSNSSGTSYNEQFF.

Concerning this clone itself: An end of the junction does not agree with germline; a read error may underlie this. The chain links TRBV4-1 to TRBJ1-2, with 8 bases identical to TRBD1. CDR1 and CDR2 from the germline V gene are MGHRA and YSYEKL. The CDR3 is 17 residues long. This chain's CDR3 is CASSQDWGQVLNDGYTF. In DNA, the CDR3 is TGCGCCAGCAGCCAAGATTGGGGACAGGTCCTTAACGATGGCTACACCTTC.

The chain has TRBV5-5 and TRBJ1-2; possibly TRBD1 for D (6 bases). This CDR3 comprises 19 residues. The V gene lost 4 bases and the J gene lost 5 bases, with 30 bases spanning the gap. Germline loops: CDR1 SGHKS, CDR2 YYEKEE (reference sequence). The CDR3 region is CASSPLGPGQKSPTYGYTF. CDR3 coding DNA: TGTGCCAGCAGCCCGCTTGGGCCGGGACAAAAGTCCCCTACTTATGGCTACACCTTC. Full variable domain (outside the CDR3, taken from reference TRBV5-5 and TRBJ1-2): DAGVTQSPTHLIKTRGQQVTLRCSPISGHKSVSWYQQVLGQGPQFIFQYYEKEERGRGNFPDRFSARQFPNYSSELNVNALLLGDSALYLCASSPLGPGQKSPTYGYTFGSGTRLTVV.

The chain combines TRBV4-1 with TRBJ2-4, with D possibly TRBD1 on 7 matching bases. The V end lost 2 bases, the J end lost 8 bases, and 19 bases lay between the germline ends. This CDR3 has 16 residues. Germline values: CDR1 MGHRA, CDR2 YSYEKL. The CDR3, as DNA: TGCGCCAGCAGCCAAAATTATCCGGACAGGAGGGACATTCAGTACTTC. This encodes CASSQNYPDRRDIQYF.

This chain joins TRBV6-5 and TRBJ1-6, with a weak D call TRBD1 (5 bases). The CDR3 covers 14 residues. V was clipped by 9 bases and J by 8 bases, with 17 bases between them. Germline values: CDR1 MNHEY, CDR2 SVGAGI. CDR3 DNA sequence: TGTGCCAGACAAGGGTGGCAGGGTGATTCACCCCTCCACTTT. This sequence encodes CARQGWQGDSPLHF.

The rearrangement links TRBV19 to TRBJ1-2; TRBD1 agrees at 9 bases. V lost 4 bases to trimming and J lost 5 bases; unmatched junction nucleotides: 11. This CDR3 spans 16 amino acids. Germline V gives CDR1 LNHDA, CDR2 SQIVND (reference sequence). In DNA, the CDR3 is TGTGCCAGTAGTAACCAGGAAGGGGACAGGGAGTATGGCTACACCTTC. This codes for CASSNQEGDREYGYTF. The full variable domain, its missing parts supplied by reference TRBV19 and TRBJ1-2, is DGGITQSPKYLFRKEGQNVTLSCEQNLNHDAMYWYRQDPGQGLRLIYYSQIVNDFQKGDIAEGYSVSREKKESFPLTVTSAQKNPTAFYLCASSNQEGDREYGYTFGSGTRLTVV.

This rearrangement joins TRBV4-1 to TRBJ2-7, with 7 bases that match TRBD1. V was clipped by 3 bases and J by 3 bases; unmatched bases: 11. The length of the CDR3 is 16 residues. Germline values: CDR1 MGHRA, CDR2 YSYEKL. The DNA of the CDR3 is TGCGCCAGCAGCCATAAACTGGGACAGCTCAACTACGAGCAGTACTTC. Protein product: CASSHKLGQLNYEQYF.

The chain uses TRBV18 and TRBJ1-6; D is unclear. Germline V gene lookup returns CDR1 KGHSH and CDR2 LQKENI. The CDR3 contains 11 residues. V was shortened by 3 bases and J by 14 bases, with 8 bases between the two germline ends. CDR3: CASSPPGSLHF. In DNA, the CDR3 is TGTGCCAGCTCACCCCCGGGTTCCCTCCACTTT.

The genes are TRBV7-2 and TRBJ2-5, with 10 nucleotides matching TRBD2. The CDR3 has 18 amino acids. Germline assignment: CDR1 SGHTA and CDR2 FQGNSA. The V gene end was trimmed by 5 bases and the J gene end by 4 bases; junction bases not matched to a gene: 16. For the CDR3, the DNA is TGTGCCAGCAGCCCTGACGAAGCGGGGGGGCCAAATGGAGAGACCCAGTACTTC. Residues: CASSPDEAGGPNGETQYF.

This chain connects TRBV4-1 to TRBJ1-3; 8 bases agree with TRBD1. The CDR3 is 17 residues long. In germline, CDR1 is MGHRA, CDR2 YSYEKL. Unmatched junction bases numbered 10, after V lost 3 bases and J lost 3 bases. CDR3 sequence: CASSQAFWTGSGNTIYF. The DNA of the CDR3 is TGCGCCAGCAGCCAGGCCTTCTGGACAGGGAGTGGAAACACCATATATTTT.

This chain links TRBV19 with TRBJ1-2; perhaps TRBD1 as D (5 bases). Trimming removed 8 bases at V and 8 bases at J, with 24 bases between. The length of the CDR3 is 15 residues. Germline values: CDR1 LNHDA, CDR2 SQIVND (reference sequence). CDR3 region: CASRFHRRDSRGYTF. CDR3 nucleotides: TGTGCCAGTCGCTTCCACAGGCGCGACTCTCGGGGCTACACCTTC. Full variable domain (remainder filled in from reference TRBV19 and TRBJ1-2): DGGITQSPKYLFRKEGQNVTLSCEQNLNHDAMYWYRQDPGQGLRLIYYSQIVNDFQKGDIAEGYSVSREKKESFPLTVTSAQKNPTAFYLCASRFHRRDSRGYTFGSGTRLTVV.

This chain uses TRBV18 with TRBJ2-5; weak D call: TRBD2 (5 bases). Trimming cost V 3 bases and J 4 bases, with 9 bases left between them. Germline CDR1 is KGHSH and CDR2 is LQKENI. The CDR3 length is 13 residues. CDR3 sequence: CASSPPEGETQYF. For the CDR3, the DNA is TGTGCCAGCTCACCCCCCGAGGGAGAGACCCAGTACTTC.

This clone was counted once. This rearrangement joins TRBV25-1 to TRBJ1-5, with 11 bases lining up with TRBD1. The V gene's germline CDR1 is MGHDK and CDR2 SYGVNS. Unmatched junction bases numbered 2, after V lost 8 bases and J lost 2 bases. The CDR3 has 14 amino acids. CDR3 sequence reads: CASGTGGGNQPQHF. The CDR3 DNA reads as TGTGCCAGCGGGACAGGGGGAGGCAATCAGCCCCAGCATTTT.

J is TRBJ1-1 and V is TRBV18; possibly TRBD1 for D (6 bases). V shed 6 bases and J shed 0 bases, with 20 bases lying between them. The CDR3 is 17 residues long. The germline CDR1 and CDR2 sequences are KGHSH and LQKENI. The CDR3: CASSLKTGLKMNTEAFF. CDR3 bases: TGTGCCAGCTCTCTTAAAACAGGGCTTAAAATGAACACTGAAGCTTTCTTT.

This rearrangement joins TRBV2 to TRBJ1-3; no clear D gene. CDR3 length equals 17 residues. Trimming took off 3 bases at V and 3 bases at J, with 18 bases between the two ends. From germline, CDR1 is SNHLY and CDR2 FYNNEI. The CDR3 DNA is TGTGCCAGCAGTGATCCCCCTCCCTACAGCCGTGGAAACACCATATATTTT. Its translation is CASSDPPPYSRGNTIYF.